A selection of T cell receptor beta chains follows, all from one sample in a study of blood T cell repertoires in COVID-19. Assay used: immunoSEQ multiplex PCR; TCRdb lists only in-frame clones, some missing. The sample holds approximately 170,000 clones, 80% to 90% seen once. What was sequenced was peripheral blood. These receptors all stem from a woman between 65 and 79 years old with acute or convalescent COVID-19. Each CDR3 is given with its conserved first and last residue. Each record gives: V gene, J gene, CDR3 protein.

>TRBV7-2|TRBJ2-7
CASSFSPTGLLGEQYF
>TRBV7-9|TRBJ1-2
CASSYGRDRAVGYTF
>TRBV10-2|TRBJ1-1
CASISNTEAFF
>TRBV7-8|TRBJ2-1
CASSPFTGTTNEQFF
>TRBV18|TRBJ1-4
CASSRRDTIEKLFF
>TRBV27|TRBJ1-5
CASSFDRDQPQHF
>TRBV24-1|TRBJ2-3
CATSDFLGTSGGHTDTQYF
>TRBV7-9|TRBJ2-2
CASSPLAGGSHTGELFF
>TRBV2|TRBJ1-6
CASSEAAGSSYNSPLHF
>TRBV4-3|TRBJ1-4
CASSQEFGGPWEKLFF
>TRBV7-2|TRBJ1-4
CASSFLRQGDEKLFF
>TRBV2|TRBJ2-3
CASGGLASRTDTQYF
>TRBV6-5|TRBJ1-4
CASSIRGSFEKLFF
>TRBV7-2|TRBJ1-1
CASSPPGGHTEAFF
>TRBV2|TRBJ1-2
CASTESPWQFYGYTF
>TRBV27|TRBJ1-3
CASSSGFGNTIYF
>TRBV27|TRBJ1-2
CASRVTGGGYTF
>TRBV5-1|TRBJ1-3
CASSLQGASGNTIYF
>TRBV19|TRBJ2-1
CASSMTSGYYNEQFF
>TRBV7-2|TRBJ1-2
CASSLGFLTGLNLGYTF
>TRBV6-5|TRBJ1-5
CASSYFARVDQPQHF
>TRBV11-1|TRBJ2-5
CASSKRTSGYQETQYF
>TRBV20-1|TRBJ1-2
CSAEGRYGYTF
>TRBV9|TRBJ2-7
CASSGAGDLTYEQYF
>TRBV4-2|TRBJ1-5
CASSQSRASNQPQHF
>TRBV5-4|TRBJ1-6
CASSFFQGHNSPLHF
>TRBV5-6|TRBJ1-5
CASSLKGNQPQHF
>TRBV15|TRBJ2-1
CATSRDLGANNEQFF
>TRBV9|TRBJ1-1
CASSATGDSYMNTEAFF
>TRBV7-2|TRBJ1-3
CASSLGQGPSGNTIYF
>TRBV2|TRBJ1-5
CASTQLTGRGGQPQHF
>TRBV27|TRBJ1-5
CASSLSTGANQPQHF